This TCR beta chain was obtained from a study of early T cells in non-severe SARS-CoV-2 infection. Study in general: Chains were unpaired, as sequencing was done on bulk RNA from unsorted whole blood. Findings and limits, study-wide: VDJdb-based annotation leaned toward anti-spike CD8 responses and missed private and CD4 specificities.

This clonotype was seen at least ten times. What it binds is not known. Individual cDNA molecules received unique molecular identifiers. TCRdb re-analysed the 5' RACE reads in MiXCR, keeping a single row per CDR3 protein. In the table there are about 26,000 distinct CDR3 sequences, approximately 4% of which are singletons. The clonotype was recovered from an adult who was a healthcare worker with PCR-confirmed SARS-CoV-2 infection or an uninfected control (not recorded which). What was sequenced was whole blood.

CDR3 residues: CASSSFRGADTQYF. The CDR3 coding sequence is TGCGCCAGCAGCTCGTTCAGGGGAGCAGATACGCAGTATTTT. The chain uses TRBV5-1 and TRBJ2-3, with D tentatively TRBD1 (6 bases). The germline V gene encodes CDR1 SGHRS and CDR2 YFSETQ. The CDR3 length is 14 residues. The V end was cut by 3 bases, the J end by 4 bases, with 12 bases between.